This TCR beta chain was sequenced for a study of blood T cell repertoires in COVID-19 (dated by TCRdb to about 2020). With respect to the entire study: Collaborator samples came from the United States, Italy and Spain and covered acute and convalescent phases of COVID-19. The material from the prospective study consisted of cDNA or gDNA derived from T cells, B-cell-depleted T cells, or PBMCs. The dataset comprised deeply sampled blood TCRbeta repertoires from subjects exposed to, actively infected with, or recovered from COVID-19. A freely available public database, intended as a resource for researchers studying the immune response to SARS-CoV-2, is where the repertoires were released. The samples were drawn from two sources: the first 160 participants of the ongoing ImmuneRACE study, and 950 to 1,500 subjects contributed by 6 global collaborators. Sample metadata almost always included a de-identified subject ID, COVID-19 status, age in years and sex. Where available, HLA class I and class II types were obtained from metadata supplied by the sample provider rather than from assay-based typing.

Beyond this particular receptor, the publication reports: How much clinical and demographic metadata was included differed by source and by participant, and the metadata was provided uncurated.

Of note for this clone: It lacks a known antigen. Base qualities are not recorded, but no much larger clone differs from it by a single base.

Each collaborating institution followed its own protocols to collect whole blood in K2EDTA tubes. Collaborator samples were shipped for TCRbeta analysis as frozen whole blood, isolated PBMCs, or DNA extracted from either sample type. TCRbeta CDR3 regions were amplified from genomic DNA using the immunoSEQ Assay, a bias-controlled multiplex PCR. In the source study's methods: The number of nucleated cells in each sample was estimated from the amplification of reference gene primers within the assay. Sequence reads were collapsed and filtered to measure the absolute abundance of every unique TCRbeta CDR3 rearrangement. For each sample, productive Simpson clonality was calculated as the square root of Simpson's diversity index across productive rearrangements. TCRdb stores this immuneACCESS table with in-frame sequences only. Part of the clones is absent; in the studies checked, under half of the shortfall reflects unresolved V genes, and no reason is known for the rest. V, J and clone size were drawn from that table, and D and trimming were deduced from the DNA. This sample lists over 100,000 clones; 80% to 90% were detected once. Approximately 1% of the sample is taken by the ten largest.

The CDR3, from cysteine to phenylalanine, totals 19 residues. CDR3 DNA is the only sequence kept; it has 57 bases, read in frame from the first base. The CDR1 and CDR2 encoded by the germline V gene are MGHRA and YSYEKL. Trimmed from V: 1 base; trimmed from J: 4 bases; junction bases lacking a gene match: 13. This sequence originates from a human donor in a cohort sampled during active COVID-19. Recombination joined TRBV4-1 with TRBJ1-4; the central 9 bases match TRBD1. Material: peripheral blood. CDR3 reads: CASSQAGQGFLLSNEKLFF. The DNA sequence is TGCGCCAGCAGCCAAGCCGGACAGGGGTTCCTTTTAAGTAATGAAAAACTGTTTTTT.